Each of the 24 T cell receptor beta chains below was sequenced from the same sample in a study of regulatory T cells in long-lasting Graves disease. iRepertoire HTBI primers and Arm-PCR of CDR3 regions built TCR beta libraries. Using its own MiXCR run on the multiplex PCR reads, TCRdb lists one record per CDR3 protein. The table has about 350,000 distinct CDR3 sequences, over 15% seen once. The time point is: newly diagnosed GD, antithyroid drugs for less than 3 months. Generation of the TCR library employed RNA extracted from PBMCs. The sample was also linked to a second study, of T cells in Graves' hyperthyroidism and ophthalmopathy.

The sequences come from peripheral blood mononuclear cells (PBMCs), collected at new diagnosis, from a patient treated with antithyroid drugs. Every receptor here comes from a man aged 35 to 55 with Graves disease.

CDR3 in DNA: TGCGCCAGCAGCTTTCTCGGCCACAGCAATCAGCCCCAGCATTTT. This gives the protein CASSFLGHSNQPQHF. J is TRBJ1-5 and V is TRBV5-1; D is unclear. There are 15 residues in the CDR3. Germline V gives CDR1 SGHRS, CDR2 YFSETQ. Deletions cut 2 bases from V and 1 base from J, with 10 bases between.

J is TRBJ1-1 and V is TRBV4-1, with 7 bases identical to TRBD1. CDR1 and CDR2 (germline): MGHRA, YSYEKL. The V segment lost 4 bases and the J segment 7 bases; nucleotides outside the gene matches: 15. The CDR3 extends over 16 amino acids. CDR3: CASSPLPAQGRSEAFF. The DNA for the CDR3 is TGCGCCAGCAGCCCTCTCCCCGCACAGGGGCGGAGTGAAGCTTTCTTT.

V and J are TRBV7-9 and TRBJ1-2, with TRBD1 matching 9 bases. V shed 5 bases, J shed 4 bases, and the junction held 2 bases outside the gene matches. This CDR3 is 13 amino acids long. Germline CDR1 and CDR2: SEHNR and FQNEAQ (reference sequence). DNA for the CDR3: TGTGCCAGCAGCGGGACAGGGTTCTATGGCTACACCTTC. Translated, it gives CASSGTGFYGYTF.

The rearrangement links TRBV11-2 to TRBJ2-1; 7 positions agree with TRBD1. After removal of 5 bases from V and 8 bases from J, the junction contained 3 bases not matched to a gene. The V gene's germline CDR1 is SGHAT and CDR2 FQNNGV. The CDR3 spans 12 residues. CDR3 in amino acids: CASSHRGYEQFF. CDR3 coding DNA: TGTGCCAGCAGCCACAGGGGTTATGAGCAGTTCTTC.

This clonotype has ten or more counts. V is TRBV24-1 and J is TRBJ2-1; 8 bases are shared with TRBD1. Germline values: CDR1 KGHDR, CDR2 SFDVKD. The CDR3 loop spans 16 amino acids. V lost 4 bases and J lost 4; bases outside the gene matches: 8. CDR3 region: CATSEAGTGPYNEQFF. The DNA for the CDR3 is TGTGCCACCAGTGAGGCCGGGACAGGCCCATACAATGAGCAGTTCTTC.

This clonotype appeared a single time. The genes are TRBV28 and TRBJ1-4, with a possible D match to TRBD1 (6 bases). Trimming removed 7 bases from V and 7 bases from J, with 16 bases in between. Germline CDR1 and CDR2: MDHEN and SYDVKM. CDR3 length: 14 amino acids. The CDR3 sequence: CASNLDRLSEKLFF. In DNA form, the CDR3 reads TGTGCCAGCAACCTGGACAGACTTAGTGAAAAACTGTTTTTT. The variable domain in full, with the rest retrieved from reference TRBV28 and TRBJ1-4, is DVKVTQSSRYLVKRTGEKVFLECVQDMDHENMFWYRQDPGLGLRLIYFSYDVKMKEKGDIPEGYSVSREKKERFSLILESASTNQTSMYLCASNLDRLSEKLFFGSGTQLSVL.

This clonotype has ten or more counts. CDR3 in DNA: TGTGCCAGCAGTGAAGTAGGGGGCAAATCCTACGAGCAGTACTTC. This codes for CASSEVGGKSYEQYF. This chain joins TRBV2 and TRBJ2-7; 7 bases map to TRBD1. V dropped 1 base and J dropped 1; count of bases not matched to a gene: 4. CDR1 and CDR2 (germline): SNHLY, FYNNEI. The CDR3 extends over 15 amino acids.

This clonotype was seen many times. The J gene is TRBJ1-5, the V gene TRBV20-1; no definite D call. Germline CDR1 DFQATT, CDR2 SNEGSKA (reference sequence). CDR3 size: 13 residues. Written as DNA, the CDR3 is TGCAGCCACCAATACGGGTTGAATCAGCCCCAGCATTTT. Encoded protein: CSHQYGLNQPQHF.

At least ten counts were recorded for this clonotype. The rearrangement uses TRBV7-2 and TRBJ2-2; D gene ambiguous. V lost 1 base, J lost 0 bases, and 3 bases lay in between. Germline V CDR1 and CDR2: SGHTA, FQGNSA. The CDR3 length is 14 residues. Here the CDR3 reads CASSLEPNTGELFF. For the CDR3, the DNA is TGTGCCAGCAGCTTAGAACCGAACACCGGGGAGCTGTTTTTT.

Points on this clonotype: Possible read error: a much larger clone is one base away. The chain links TRBV5-1 to TRBJ2-3; D is uncertain. Germline loops: CDR1 SGHRS, CDR2 YFSETQ. There are 14 residues in the CDR3. This chain's CDR3 is CASSLAAGTDAQYF. CDR3 bases: TGCGCCAGCAGCTTGGCAGCAGGCACAGATGCGCAGTATTTT.

This clonotype came up many times. This rearrangement joins TRBV12-5 to TRBJ2-5; no reliable D call. Germline V CDR1 and CDR2: LGHNT, FRNRAP. The CDR3 consists of 12 residues. V lost 6 bases, J lost 2 bases, and 7 bases lay in between. The CDR3 reads CASGQEQETQYF. CDR3 sequence (DNA): TGTGCTAGTGGCCAGGAACAAGAGACCCAGTACTTC.

This clonotype was picked up many times. The V call is TRBV10-3, the J call TRBJ2-3; a possible D gene is TRBD1 (5 bases). This CDR3 contains 12 residues. CDR1 ENHRY and CDR2 SYGVKD come from the germline V gene. V was shortened by 8 bases and J by 1 base, with 7 bases between the two germline ends. The CDR3 region has the DNA TGTGCCATCCAACAGGGCACAGATACGCAGTATTTT. As protein: CAIQQGTDTQYF.

This clonotype appeared many times. This rearrangement joins TRBV11-2 to TRBJ2-5; weak D call: TRBD1 (7 bases). The V end was cut by 5 bases, the J end by 4 bases, with 11 bases between. Germline-derived CDR1 and CDR2 are SGHAT and FQNNGV. The CDR3 is made up of 13 amino acids. CDR3 sequence (DNA): TGTGCCAGCAGCAGACAGGGACTAGAGACCCAGTACTTC. It encodes CASSRQGLETQYF.

The chain combines TRBV25-1 with TRBJ1-5; a possible D gene is TRBD1 (6 bases). V lost 5 bases, J lost 9 bases, and 14 bases lay in between. CDR3 length: 13 residues. The germline CDR1 and CDR2 sequences are MGHDK and SYGVNS. CDR3 nucleotide sequence: TGTGCCAGCAGTCAGGGGTCCGAAGGGCCCCAGCATTTT. Translating gives CASSQGSEGPQHF.

The chain uses TRBV6-1 and TRBJ1-5; D possibly corresponds to TRBD1 (5 bases). This CDR3 is 15 amino acids long. V was pared by 6 bases and J by 2 bases, with 14 bases between. Germline CDR1 reads MNHNS; CDR2 reads SASEGT. The CDR3 DNA reads as TGTGCCAGCAGGCAAGGGGCGCCGGGCAATCAGCCCCAGCATTTT. This sequence encodes CASRQGAPGNQPQHF.

This clonotype has a handful of counts. The chain carries TRBV7-2 and TRBJ1-6; D gene unclear. Germline CDR1 and CDR2: SGHTA and FQGNSA. The CDR3 sequence is 16 residues long. With 1 base removed from V and 0 bases from J, the gap between germline ends came to 7 bases. This CDR3 reads CASSLGGSSYNSPLHF. CDR3 DNA: TGTGCCAGCAGCTTAGGTGGCAGCTCCTATAATTCACCCCTCCACTTT.

This clonotype has ten or more counts. The CDR3 DNA sequence: TGTGCCTGGAATCGGGGCAGGGGGTACGAGCAGTACTTC. Translated, it gives CAWNRGRGYEQYF. The J gene is TRBJ2-7, the V gene TRBV30; 7 bases match TRBD1. Germline V gives CDR1 GTSNPN, CDR2 SVGIG (reference sequence). With 4 bases clipped from V and 4 bases from J, the junction kept 7 bases outside the gene matches. This CDR3 is 13 amino acids long.

This clonotype has only a few counts. In nucleotides, the CDR3 is TGTGCCAGCAGCGTAAGGGTAGCGGGAACCGGGGAGCTGTTTTTT. Its protein product is CASSVRVAGTGELFF. The gene calls are TRBV9 and TRBJ2-2; TRBD2 aligns across 8 bases. The germline V gene encodes CDR1 SGDLS and CDR2 YYNGEE. This CDR3 has 15 amino acids. V gave up 1 base and J gave up 5 bases; unmatched junction bases: 4.

There are many counts of this clonotype. The chain links TRBV20-1 to TRBJ2-3, with 7 positions matching TRBD1. Unmatched junction bases numbered 5, after V lost 3 bases and J lost 2 bases. Germline lookup yields CDR1 DFQATT and CDR2 SNEGSKA (reference sequence). The CDR3 extends over 14 amino acids. In DNA form, the CDR3 reads TGCAGTGCTAGTCTCGACAGGGTCACAGATACGCAGTATTTT. The encoded protein is CSASLDRVTDTQYF.

The J gene is TRBJ2-2, the V gene TRBV11-2; 8 positions agree with TRBD2. Germline V gene sequence: CDR1 SGHAT, CDR2 FQNNGV. With 4 bases clipped from V and 4 bases from J, the junction kept 8 bases outside the gene matches. This CDR3 region has 16 residues. Here the CDR3 reads CASSSFGLAGTGELFF. The CDR3 DNA follows: TGTGCCAGCAGCTCCTTTGGACTAGCCGGCACCGGGGAGCTGTTTTTT.

This clonotype has just a few counts. This may come from a read error, since a much larger clone is one base off. The V and J genes are TRBV28 and TRBJ2-2, with D maybe TRBD2 (5 bases). CDR1 is MDHEN and CDR2 is SYDVKM in the germline V gene. The CDR3 length is 14 residues. The DNA for the CDR3 is TGTGCCAGCAGTTTAGAGTATCTAGCCGGGGAGCTGCTTTTT. This sequence encodes CASSLEYLAGELLF. Together with reference TRBV28 and TRBJ2-2, the CDR3 gives the full variable domain: DVKVTQSSRYLVKRTGEKVFLECVQDMDHENMFWYRQDPGLGLRLIYFSYDVKMKEKGDIPEGYSVSREKKERFSLILESASTNQTSMYLCASSLEYLAGELLFGEGSRLTVL.

This clonotype was seen ten or more times. The genes are TRBV7-9 and TRBJ2-3, with 9 bases identical to TRBD2. V lost 2 bases to trimming and J lost 1 base; unmatched junction nucleotides: 4. The CDR3 has 16 amino acids. In germline, CDR1 is SEHNR, CDR2 FQNEAQ (reference sequence). CDR3 nucleotides: TGTGCCAGCAGCTTAATGCGGGGGGGAGGCACAGATACGCAGTATTTT. It encodes CASSLMRGGGTDTQYF.

This clonotype came up many times. The chain carries TRBV28 and TRBJ2-1; D gene ambiguous. The V end lost 5 bases, the J end lost 14 bases, and 16 bases lay between the germline ends. This CDR3 spans 12 amino acids. CDR1 is MDHEN and CDR2 is SYDVKM in the germline V gene. The DNA of the CDR3 is TGTGCCAGCAGTACCTACCCCTTTGGGGAGTTCTTC. It specifies CASSTYPFGEFF. The full variable domain, with the rest looked up from reference TRBV28 and TRBJ2-1, is DVKVTQSSRYLVKRTGEKVFLECVQDMDHENMFWYRQDPGLGLRLIYFSYDVKMKEKGDIPEGYSVSREKKERFSLILESASTNQTSMYLCASSTYPFGEFFGPGTRLTVL.

This sequence joins TRBV15 and TRBJ2-5; tentative D call: TRBD2 (6 bases). Per germline, CDR1 LNHNV and CDR2 YYDKDF (reference sequence). V was cut by 1 base and J by 0 bases, with 12 bases left in between. The CDR3 spans 16 residues. The CDR3: CATSRGLGGYQETQYF. The CDR3 DNA reads as TGTGCCACCAGCAGAGGTCTGGGGGGATACCAAGAGACCCAGTACTTC.